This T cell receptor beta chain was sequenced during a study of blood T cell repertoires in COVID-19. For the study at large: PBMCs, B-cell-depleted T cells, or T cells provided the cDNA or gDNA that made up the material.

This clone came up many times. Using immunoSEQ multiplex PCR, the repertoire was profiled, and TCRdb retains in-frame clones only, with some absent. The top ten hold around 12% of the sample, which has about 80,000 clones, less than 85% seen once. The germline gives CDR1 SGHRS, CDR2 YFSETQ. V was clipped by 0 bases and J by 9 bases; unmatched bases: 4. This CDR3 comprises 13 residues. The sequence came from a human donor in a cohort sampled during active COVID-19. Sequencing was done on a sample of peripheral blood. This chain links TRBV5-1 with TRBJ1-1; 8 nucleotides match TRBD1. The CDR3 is CASSLGDRNKAFF. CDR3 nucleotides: TGCGCCAGCAGCTTGGGGGACAGGAATAAAGCTTTCTTT.